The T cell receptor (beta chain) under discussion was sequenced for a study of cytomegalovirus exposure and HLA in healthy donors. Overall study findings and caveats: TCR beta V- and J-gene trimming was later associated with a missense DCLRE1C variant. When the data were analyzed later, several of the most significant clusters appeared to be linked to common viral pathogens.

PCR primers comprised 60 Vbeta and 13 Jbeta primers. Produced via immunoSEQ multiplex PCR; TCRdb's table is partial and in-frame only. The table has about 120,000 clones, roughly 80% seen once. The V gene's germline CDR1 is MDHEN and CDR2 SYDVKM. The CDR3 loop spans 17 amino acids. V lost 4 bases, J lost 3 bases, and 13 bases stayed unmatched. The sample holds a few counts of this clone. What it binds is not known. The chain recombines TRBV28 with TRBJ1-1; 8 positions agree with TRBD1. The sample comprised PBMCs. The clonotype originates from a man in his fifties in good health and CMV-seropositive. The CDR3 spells CASSSQARDRWHTEAFF. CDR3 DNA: TGTGCCAGCAGTTCACAAGCCCGGGACAGGTGGCACACTGAAGCTTTCTTT.